This TCR beta chain was captured in a study of human T cells and chemical hapten exposure. Study as a whole: Alopecia universalis, totalis or areata was present in patients who were mostly female. Across samples, TCR yields varied, mostly owing to small differences in pooled library volumes. Study results and limitations: Donors' alopecia may make their immune response differ from healthy people's.

MiXCR was run by TCRdb on the RACE reads, yielding one entry per CDR3 protein. Of 340,000 or so distinct CDR3 sequences listed, approximately 6.9% are singletons. Regarding time point: patch test 1, 2 weeks after DPC sensitization. The sample's treatment: therapeutic diphenylcyclopropenone sensitization with weekly scalp DPC. In germline, CDR1 is LGHNA, CDR2 YSLEER. The CDR3 runs 14 residues. V lost 1 base, J lost 4 bases, and 8 bases lay in between. To note about this clonotype: Its antigen is still unknown.

Sequencing was performed on whole blood, taken in connection with sensitization to the hapten diphenylcyclopropenone (DPC). The chain recombines TRBV4-3 with TRBJ1-5, with a tentative D call TRBD1 (5 bases). The sequence derives from a woman aged 18-30 years with alopecia areata. Some clones in this sample may be carry-over from other donors' samples. In DNA form, the CDR3 reads TGCGCCAGCAGCCAAGCGACAGAGAATCAGCCCCAGCATTTT. This gives the protein CASSQATENQPQHF.